The 17 T cell receptor beta chains listed next were all sequenced from one sample in a study of metastatic and nonmetastatic thyroid tumors (dated by TCRdb to about 2020). Before undergoing thyroid surgery, none of the patients had been given any kind of treatment. To prepare the library, PCR was applied. The sequencing machine was an Illumina HiSeq 4000. The public reads were quality trimmed at Q25 with fastp and then assembled into clones with MiXCR by TCRdb, keeping productive beta chains. Within this sample are under 30,000 clones, with 23% of them counted one time only. The leading ten clones occupy 2% to 3% of the sample. Sequencing was performed on blood. These receptors were taken from a female donor with papillary thyroid cancer or a benign thyroid nodule (not recorded which). Some clones in this sample may be carry-over from other donors' samples.

This clone was observed a single time. The chain uses TRBV19 and TRBJ1-1, with TRBD1 matching 8 bases. Per germline, CDR1 LNHDA and CDR2 SQIVND (reference sequence). V was pared by 3 bases and J by 1 base, with 1 base of the junction left unmatched. The CDR3 is made up of 14 amino acids. The CDR3 DNA follows: TGTGCCAGTAGTATTACAGGGGGGAACACTGAAGCTTTCTTT. Amino acid sequence: CASSITGGNTEAFF.

This clone came up many times. The J gene is TRBJ1-5, the V gene TRBV19; 12 bases agree with TRBD1. CDR3 size: 15 residues. V lost 5 bases and J lost 5; bases outside the gene matches: 4. CDR1 LNHDA and CDR2 SQIVND come from the germline V gene (reference sequence). CDR3 region: CASSLGTGGYQPQHF. The CDR3 region has the DNA TGTGCCAGTAGTCTCGGGACAGGGGGCTATCAGCCCCAGCATTTT.

This clone was recorded many times. The chain employs TRBV19 and TRBJ1-5; D remains ambiguous. The germline V and J ends were trimmed by 4 bases and 6 bases, with 16 bases remaining between them. The CDR3 runs 15 residues. Germline V lookup: CDR1 LNHDA, CDR2 SQIVND (reference sequence). The CDR3 loop reads CASSTTSLRIQPQHF. In nucleotides, the CDR3 is TGTGCCAGTAGTACCACCTCCTTACGTATTCAGCCCCAGCATTTT.

This clone has ten or more counts. The chain has TRBV29-1 and TRBJ2-7; TRBD2 aligns across 8 bases. The CDR3 covers 13 residues. The V gene's germline CDR1 is SQVTM and CDR2 ANQGSEA. The junction had 8 bases not matched to a gene; V was cut back by 6 bases and J by 4 bases. In nucleotides, the CDR3 is TGCAGCGTCCGGGAGGGACACAAGTACGAGCAGTACTTC. This gives the protein CSVREGHKYEQYF.

This clone appeared many times. The chain employs TRBV7-2 and TRBJ2-1; tentatively, D is TRBD1 (8 bases). The germline V and J ends were trimmed by 6 bases and 5 bases, with 23 bases remaining between them. CDR3 length equals 17 residues. Germline CDR1 is SGHTA and CDR2 is FQGNSA. The CDR3 coding sequence is TGTGCCAGCAGACGCTTGTCCCTAGCGGACAGGGACAATGAGCAGTTCTTC. It is translated as CASRRLSLADRDNEQFF.

This clone was seen at least ten times. The J gene is TRBJ1-4, the V gene TRBV28; weak D call: TRBD1 (5 bases). CDR1 MDHEN and CDR2 SYDVKM come from the germline V gene. The length of the CDR3 is 16 residues. Deletions cut 6 bases from V and 1 base from J, with 15 bases between. The chain's CDR3 is CASSITPGVTNEKLFF. CDR3 DNA sequence: TGTGCCAGCAGCATAACCCCGGGGGTAACTAATGAAAAACTGTTTTTT. Combining the CDR3 with reference TRBV28 and TRBJ1-4 gives the whole variable domain DVKVTQSSRYLVKRTGEKVFLECVQDMDHENMFWYRQDPGLGLRLIYFSYDVKMKEKGDIPEGYSVSREKKERFSLILESASTNQTSMYLCASSITPGVTNEKLFFGSGTQLSVL.

This clone was found a few times. A read error may account for a junction end that differs from germline. CDR3 DNA sequence: TGTGCCAGCGGATGGAACTACGAGCAGCACTTC. Its protein is CASGWNYEQHF. The J gene is TRBJ2-7, the V gene TRBV7-2; no clear D. Germline loops: CDR1 SGHTA, CDR2 FQGNSA. The CDR3 consists of 11 residues.

This clone has only one observation. V and J are TRBV20-1 and TRBJ1-5, with D hard to call. Trimming left V 3 bases short and J 3 bases short, with 15 bases between. In germline, CDR1 is DFQATT, CDR2 SNEGSKA (reference sequence). CDR3 length: 15 amino acids. Here the CDR3 reads CSASVPVGDNQPQHF. The DNA for the CDR3 is TGCAGTGCTAGTGTGCCCGTCGGAGACAATCAGCCCCAGCATTTT.

This clone was picked up many times. The gene calls are TRBV2 and TRBJ2-3; 13 positions match TRBD2. This CDR3 is built from 18 residues. In germline, CDR1 is SNHLY, CDR2 FYNNEI. V shed 1 base, J shed 3 bases, and the junction held 7 bases outside the gene matches. CDR3 DNA: TGTGCCAGCAGTGAAGAACTAGCGGGAGGGCCGATGACAGATACGCAGTATTTT. As protein: CASSEELAGGPMTDTQYF.

By share of the sample, this clone is medium-sized. The rearrangement links TRBV24-1 to TRBJ2-1; D call uncertain. The CDR3 contains 15 residues. Germline V CDR1 and CDR2: KGHDR, SFDVKD. V lost 4 bases to trimming and J lost 3 bases, with 12 bases between them. CDR3 in amino acids: CATSESGPYYNEQFF. Here the CDR3 DNA reads TGTGCCACCAGTGAGTCAGGACCGTACTACAATGAGCAGTTCTTC.

A note on this clone: Germline is not matched at one junction end, which may reflect a read error. The CDR3 nucleotides read TGCAGAGCTAGATATCCGGCCGCGCGTTTGGGGAGGTTACCCCAAGAGACCCAGTACTTC. As protein: CRARYPAARLGRLPQETQYF. The chain joins TRBV20-1 to TRBJ2-5; D possibly corresponds to TRBD2 (6 bases). The germline V gene has CDR1 DFQATT and CDR2 SNEGSKA (reference sequence). CDR3 length: 20 residues.

This clone was seen ten or more times. This rearrangement joins TRBV7-9 to TRBJ2-5, with D maybe TRBD1 (6 bases). The CDR3 covers 16 residues. Looked up from germline, CDR1 is SEHNR and CDR2 is FQNEAQ (reference sequence). V lost 5 bases and J lost 1, with 17 bases in between. CDR3 DNA sequence: TGTGCCAGCAGCCCAACCCAAGCCAGGGGCCAAGAGACCCAGTACTTC. As protein: CASSPTQARGQETQYF.

The sample holds many counts of this clone. J is TRBJ1-2 and V is TRBV12-3 or TRBV12-4; no definite D call. The V and J ends lost 0 bases and 4 bases respectively, with 12 bases between them. The CDR3 is 15 amino acids. This CDR3 reads CASSLALTAIYGYTF. CDR3 in DNA: TGTGCCAGCAGTTTAGCGCTAACAGCTATCTATGGCTACACCTTC.

This clone was seen repeatedly, ten times or more. The chain uses TRBV28 and TRBJ2-5; possibly TRBD1 for D (5 bases). CDR3 length: 13 residues. Trimming took off 5 bases at V and 5 bases at J, with 12 bases between the two ends. Germline CDR1 MDHEN, CDR2 SYDVKM. As DNA, the CDR3 is TGTGCCAGCAGTCTGCAGGGCTTGGAGACCCAGTACTTC. Translated, it gives CASSLQGLETQYF.

There are a few counts of this clone. A much bigger clone sits one base away, suggesting this may be a read error. The chain has TRBV11-1 and TRBJ2-4, with TRBD2 identical over 7 bases. CDR1 and CDR2 (germline): SGHAT, FQDESV (reference sequence). The V gene end was trimmed by 5 bases and the J gene end by 1 base; junction bases not matched to a gene: 14. There are 18 residues in the CDR3. CDR3 loop: CASSPGAGRGRAKNIQYF. The CDR3 DNA reads TGTGCCAGCAGCCCCGGGGCAGGGCGGGGGAGGGCCAAAAACATTCAGTACTTC.

This clone occurred many times. CDR3 protein: CSARDREREASEQYF. The CDR3 nucleotides read TGCAGTGCTAGAGATCGGGAGCGGGAGGCGAGTGAGCAGTACTTC. The chain has TRBV20-1 and TRBJ2-7; 9 bases are shared with TRBD2. The CDR3 is made up of 15 amino acids. Germline CDR1 and CDR2: DFQATT and SNEGSKA (reference sequence). V lost 0 bases and J lost 7; bases outside the gene matches: 10.

The V call is TRBV6-2 or TRBV6-3, the J call TRBJ2-2; TRBD1 might be the D (5 bases). The ends were cut back, 5 bases at V and 7 bases at J, with 11 bases in the middle. This CDR3 region has 13 residues. The germline V gene encodes CDR1 MNHEY and CDR2 SVGEGT. The CDR3 loop reads CASSRTWYGELFF. The CDR3 bases are TGTGCCAGCAGTAGGACATGGTACGGGGAGCTGTTTTTT.